This T cell receptor beta chain originates from a study of T cell responses to AZD1222 COVID-19 vaccine. Overall study results and limits: Donors were chiefly white British, with a greater number of females, and clonal diversity was perhaps underestimated. At 160-218 and 743-854, vaccine-associated CD4 TCRs were dominant, and they spanned spike. Of the AZD1222 recipients, only 5 or 6 were seropositive at baseline.

Clones were read by immunoSEQ multiplex PCR, and TCRdb kept only the in-frame ones, dropping some. The sample carries roughly 120,000 clones, around 89% recorded once. On this clone: Its antigen is not known.

This TCR came from an adult in good health. Sequencing was performed on peripheral blood, taken on day 0 of AZD1222 vaccination.

CDR3: CASSRGTSGENEQFF. For the CDR3, the DNA is TGTGCCAGCAGCCGGGGGACTAGCGGGGAGAATGAGCAGTTCTTC. V and J are TRBV7-9 and TRBJ2-1; 13 bases are shared with TRBD2. This CDR3 is 15 amino acids long. V shed 5 bases, J shed 7 bases, and the junction held 5 bases outside the gene matches. Germline-derived CDR1 and CDR2 are SEHNR and FQNEAQ (reference sequence).